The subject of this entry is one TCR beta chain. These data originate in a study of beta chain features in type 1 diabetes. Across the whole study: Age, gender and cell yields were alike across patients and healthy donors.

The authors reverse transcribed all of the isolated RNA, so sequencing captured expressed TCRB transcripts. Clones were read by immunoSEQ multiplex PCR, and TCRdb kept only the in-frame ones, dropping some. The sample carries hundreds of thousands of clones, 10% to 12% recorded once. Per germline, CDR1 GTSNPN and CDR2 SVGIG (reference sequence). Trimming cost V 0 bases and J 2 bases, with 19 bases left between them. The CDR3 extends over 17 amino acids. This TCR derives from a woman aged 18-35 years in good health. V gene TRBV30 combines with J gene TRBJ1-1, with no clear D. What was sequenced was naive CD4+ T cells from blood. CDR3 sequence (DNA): TGTGCCTGGAGTGTACCGGCCCATCGGCGCCAAAACACTGAAGCTTTCTTT. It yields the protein CAWSVPAHRRQNTEAFF.